This T cell receptor beta chain originates from a study of T cell responses to AZD1222 COVID-19 vaccine. Trimming removed 3 bases at V and 1 base at J, with 10 bases between. Germline V gene sequence: CDR1 KGHSH, CDR2 LQKENI. The CDR3 length is 14 residues. Clones were sequenced by immunoSEQ multiplex PCR, and TCRdb holds only the in-frame ones, with some missing. The sample consists of roughly 79,000 clones, about 92% of them appearing once. This clone was seen only once. Material: peripheral blood, obtained on day 0 of MenACWY control vaccination. The chain joins TRBV18 to TRBJ2-7, with D possibly being TRBD1 (5 bases). This receptor was taken from an adult in good health. CDR3 loop: CASSPARDSYEQYF. The CDR3 bases are TGTGCCAGCTCACCGGCCAGGGATTCCTACGAGCAGTACTTC.